This passage covers 24 T cell receptor beta chains from one sample sequenced in a study of T cell responses to AZD1222 COVID-19 vaccine. The assay was immunoSEQ multiplex PCR, and TCRdb's table has in-frame clones only and misses some. Among 97,000 or so clones listed, about nine tenths were seen once. This material consisted of peripheral blood, taken 28 days after the second AZD1222 dose. The receptors were sampled from an adult who received the AZD1222 COVID-19 vaccine.

Comment on this clone: Other nucleotide sequences in the sample specify the same CDR3. This chain links TRBV6-2 or TRBV6-3 with TRBJ2-5; D gene ambiguous. Germline-derived CDR1 and CDR2 are MNHEY and SVGEGT. Trimming took off 5 bases at V and 5 bases at J, with 12 bases between the two ends. This CDR3 region has 13 residues. The DNA of the CDR3 is TGTGCCAGCAGTCCAACCCCCGGGGAGACCCAGTACTTC. Its translation is CASSPTPGETQYF.

This clone was recorded once. V gene TRBV4-1 combines with J gene TRBJ2-1; 7 bases map to TRBD2. V shed 4 bases and J 0 bases; nucleotides not matched to a gene: 15. The CDR3 runs 19 residues. CDR1 MGHRA and CDR2 YSYEKL come from the germline V gene. This chain's CDR3 is CASSPLMELAAGSYNEQFF. The CDR3 DNA is TGCGCCAGCAGCCCCTTAATGGAGCTAGCGGCCGGCTCCTACAATGAGCAGTTCTTC.

The rearrangement joins TRBV29-1 to TRBJ2-7; D unresolved. V lost 3 bases and J 0 bases, leaving 9 bases between the germline ends. This CDR3 has 13 residues. The germline V gene encodes CDR1 SQVTM and CDR2 ANQGSEA. CDR3: CSVEGGTSYEQYF. The CDR3 DNA is TGCAGCGTTGAGGGCGGAACCTCCTACGAGCAGTACTTC.

The V gene is TRBV4-2, the J gene TRBJ1-4; D gene uncertain. Germline V lookup: CDR1 LGHNA, CDR2 YNFKEQ. V lost 2 bases, J lost 7 bases, and 14 bases lay in between. This CDR3 contains 15 residues. DNA for the CDR3: TGTGCCAGCAGCCAATCTCCGACCCCGGGTGAAAAACTGTTTTTT. This sequence encodes CASSQSPTPGEKLFF.

The rearrangement uses TRBV6-6 and TRBJ1-2, with D unclear. Germline lookup yields CDR1 MNHNY and CDR2 SVGAGI (reference sequence). V lost 3 bases, J lost 8 bases, and 13 bases lay in between. The CDR3 is 13 residues long. CDR3 protein: CASSYDPGEGYTF. The CDR3 nucleotides are TGTGCCAGCAGTTATGATCCCGGGGAGGGCTACACCTTC.

The gene calls are TRBV12-3 or TRBV12-4 and TRBJ2-1, with D possibly TRBD2 on 6 matching bases. Trimming left V 1 base short and J 8 bases short, with 9 bases between. CDR3 size: 13 residues. The CDR3 DNA is TGTGCCAGCAGTTTAGGCAGGAGGGATGAGCAGTTCTTC. It yields the protein CASSLGRRDEQFF.

The chain is built from TRBV28 and TRBJ2-2, with 8 bases identical to TRBD2. Trimming took 4 bases from V and 5 from J; bases not matched to a gene: 9. The CDR3 is made up of 16 amino acids. Germline CDR1 is MDHEN and CDR2 is SYDVKM. Written as DNA, the CDR3 is TGTGCCAGCAGTTCCCTCGGCTCTAGCGGGACCGGGGAGCTGTTTTTT. It specifies CASSSLGSSGTGELFF. The full variable domain, its missing parts supplied by reference TRBV28 and TRBJ2-2, is DVKVTQSSRYLVKRTGEKVFLECVQDMDHENMFWYRQDPGLGLRLIYFSYDVKMKEKGDIPEGYSVSREKKERFSLILESASTNQTSMYLCASSSLGSSGTGELFFGEGSRLTVL.

In DNA, the CDR3 is TGTGCCAGCAGCTTATCGGGGGGTTTGACAGATACGCAGTATTTT. As protein: CASSLSGGLTDTQYF. This chain uses TRBV7-3 with TRBJ2-3, with 7 bases that match TRBD2. CDR3 size: 15 residues. From germline, CDR1 is SGHTA and CDR2 FQGTGA. The V and J ends lost 2 bases and 3 bases, in that order; junction bases with no gene match: 5.

The V and J genes are TRBV10-3 and TRBJ1-2, with D tentatively TRBD1 (5 bases). Germline lookup yields CDR1 ENHRY and CDR2 SYGVKD. The CDR3 loop spans 16 amino acids. V was cut by 4 bases and J by 2 bases, with 17 bases left in between. For the CDR3, the DNA is TGTGCCATCAGTGTCACCCTCGGTGGGGGGAACTATGGCTACACCTTC. It codes for CAISVTLGGGNYGYTF.

This clone appeared once. V usage is TRBV28 and J usage is TRBJ2-1; 10 nucleotides match TRBD2. CDR1 and CDR2 from the germline V gene are MDHEN and SYDVKM. This CDR3 is built from 17 residues. The V and J ends lost 4 bases and 3 bases, in that order; junction bases with no gene match: 9. The CDR3: CASSSPAGGPSYNEQFF. The CDR3, as DNA: TGTGCCAGCAGTTCCCCAGCGGGAGGGCCGAGCTACAATGAGCAGTTCTTC.

The rearrangement uses TRBV3-1 (or the pseudogene TRBV3-2) and TRBJ2-1; possibly TRBD2 for D (6 bases). The CDR3 is made up of 19 amino acids. Germline CDR1 is LGHDT and CDR2 is YNNKEL (reference sequence). V was shortened by 1 base and J by 4 bases, with 23 bases between the two germline ends. CDR3 DNA: TGTGCCAGCAGCCAAGGTGACGTCGAGGACCGCGGGATATACAATGAGCAGTTCTTC. Translation gives CASSQGDVEDRGIYNEQFF.

The V gene is TRBV6-6, the J gene TRBJ2-2, with unresolved D. Germline V gene data show CDR1 as MNHNY and CDR2 as SVGAGI (reference sequence). CDR3 length: 14 amino acids. The ends were cut back, 6 bases at V and 6 bases at J, with 14 bases in the middle. The CDR3 DNA sequence: TGTGCCAGCAGCGGGTTAAGGGCGTCCGGGGAGCTGTTTTTT. It is translated as CASSGLRASGELFF.

The chain combines TRBV13 with TRBJ1-1, with D perhaps matching TRBD1 (5 bases). Trimming left V 5 bases short and J 11 bases short, with 15 bases between. The germline gives CDR1 PRHDT, CDR2 FYEKMQ (reference sequence). This CDR3 is built from 12 residues. The CDR3: CASSSLGTPAFF. CDR3 DNA: TGTGCCAGCAGCAGTCTTGGGACGCCGGCTTTCTTT.

In this sample, this clone turned up once. This chain uses TRBV28 with TRBJ2-1; TRBD2 matches 15 bases. The CDR3 runs 16 residues. The V gene's germline CDR1 is MDHEN and CDR2 SYDVKM. After removal of 10 bases from V and 7 bases from J, the junction contained 11 bases not matched to a gene. Here the CDR3 DNA reads TGTGCCACCAGATTGCTCGGGACTAGCGGGAGGAATGAGCAGTTCTTC. Its protein product is CATRLLGTSGRNEQFF. Based on the CDR3 plus reference TRBV28 and TRBJ2-1, the full variable domain is DVKVTQSSRYLVKRTGEKVFLECVQDMDHENMFWYRQDPGLGLRLIYFSYDVKMKEKGDIPEGYSVSREKKERFSLILESASTNQTSMYLCATRLLGTSGRNEQFFGPGTRLTVL.

The chain combines TRBV4-1 with TRBJ2-7; 9 bases map to TRBD1. The germline gives CDR1 MGHRA, CDR2 YSYEKL. The CDR3 sequence is 15 residues long. J lost 7 bases, V lost 4 bases, and 11 bases had no gene match. CDR3 region: CASSPGGQGQGEQYF. In nucleotides, the CDR3 is TGCGCCAGCAGCCCCGGGGGACAGGGCCAAGGGGAGCAGTACTTC.

DNA for the CDR3: TGCGCCAGCAGCCAAGCCCCTAGCGGGAGTTTCTACGAGCAGTACTTC. It codes for CASSQAPSGSFYEQYF. V and J are TRBV4-1 and TRBJ2-7, with 10 nucleotides matching TRBD2. The CDR3 spans 16 residues. Germline lookup yields CDR1 MGHRA and CDR2 YSYEKL. V trimming: 1 base; J trimming: 3 bases; junction bases outside the gene matches: 6.

About this clone itself: A junction end diverges from the germline sequence, so it may reflect a read error. Other DNA sequences in the same sample also yield this CDR3. V is TRBV29-1 and J is TRBJ2-7, with D tentatively TRBD2 (6 bases). Germline V CDR1 and CDR2: SQVTM, ANQGSEA. The CDR3 spans 12 residues. DNA for the CDR3: TGTAGCGTAAAGACTAGCTCCTACGAGCAGTACTTC. Its translation: CSVKTSSYEQYF.

V is TRBV2 and J is TRBJ2-2; the D is unclear. Germline loops: CDR1 SNHLY, CDR2 FYNNEI. The CDR3 consists of 15 residues. The germline V and J ends were trimmed by 2 bases and 3 bases, with 10 bases remaining between them. CDR3 residues: CASSEIGRDTGELFF. The CDR3 DNA reads TGTGCCAGCAGTGAAATTGGCCGAGACACCGGGGAGCTGTTTTTT.

In DNA, the CDR3 is TGTGCCACCAGTGACGCCCCTCTCCATGAGCAGTTCTTC. Residues: CATSDAPLHEQFF. V is TRBV24-1 and J is TRBJ2-1; D is unclear. With 4 bases removed from V and 8 bases from J, the gap between germline ends came to 11 bases. In germline, CDR1 is KGHDR, CDR2 SFDVKD. The CDR3 is 13 amino acids.

For the CDR3, the DNA is TGTGCCAGCAGCGCCGGGACTAGCGGGAGGGCCGGTATTTTAGGTGAGCAGTTCTTC. Residues: CASSAGTSGRAGILGEQFF. This sequence joins TRBV2 and TRBJ2-1; 16 positions match TRBD2. The germline CDR1 and CDR2 sequences are SNHLY and FYNNEI. This CDR3 region has 19 residues. After removal of 6 bases from V and 9 bases from J, the junction contained 17 bases not matched to a gene.

The gene calls are TRBV5-5 and TRBJ2-7; possible D gene TRBD2, 5 bases. This CDR3 has 15 amino acids. V lost 1 base and J lost 2, with 13 bases in between. Germline V CDR1 and CDR2: SGHKS, YYEKEE (reference sequence). This chain's CDR3 is CASSLIGDRAYEQYF. CDR3 in DNA: TGTGCCAGCAGCTTGATCGGGGATAGAGCCTACGAGCAGTACTTC.

The rearrangement joins TRBV11-2 to TRBJ2-7, with D tentatively TRBD2 (6 bases). The V end was cut by 1 base, the J end by 2 bases, with 12 bases between. This CDR3 region has 15 residues. Germline loops: CDR1 SGHAT, CDR2 FQNNGV. This CDR3 reads CASSLGGSGPYEQYF. For the CDR3, the DNA is TGTGCCAGCAGCTTAGGTGGAAGCGGGCCCTACGAGCAGTACTTC.

The chain employs TRBV24-1 and TRBJ2-3; the D gene is possibly TRBD1 (6 bases). V was clipped by 2 bases and J by 2 bases, with 10 bases between them. Germline values: CDR1 KGHDR, CDR2 SFDVKD. This CDR3 has 15 residues. The CDR3 protein is CATSDSRGSTDTQYF. CDR3 DNA sequence: TGTGCCACCAGTGATTCCAGGGGTTCCACAGATACGCAGTATTTT.

This chain uses TRBV3-1 (or the pseudogene TRBV3-2) with TRBJ1-1; 11 nucleotides agree with TRBD1. V was clipped by 6 bases and J by 6 bases; unmatched bases: 9. The CDR3 contains 15 residues. Germline V gene sequence: CDR1 LGHDT, CDR2 YNNKEL (reference sequence). The CDR3 loop is CASSLSRTGGPEAFF. CDR3 DNA: TGTGCCAGCAGTCTCTCTAGGACAGGGGGCCCTGAAGCTTTCTTT.